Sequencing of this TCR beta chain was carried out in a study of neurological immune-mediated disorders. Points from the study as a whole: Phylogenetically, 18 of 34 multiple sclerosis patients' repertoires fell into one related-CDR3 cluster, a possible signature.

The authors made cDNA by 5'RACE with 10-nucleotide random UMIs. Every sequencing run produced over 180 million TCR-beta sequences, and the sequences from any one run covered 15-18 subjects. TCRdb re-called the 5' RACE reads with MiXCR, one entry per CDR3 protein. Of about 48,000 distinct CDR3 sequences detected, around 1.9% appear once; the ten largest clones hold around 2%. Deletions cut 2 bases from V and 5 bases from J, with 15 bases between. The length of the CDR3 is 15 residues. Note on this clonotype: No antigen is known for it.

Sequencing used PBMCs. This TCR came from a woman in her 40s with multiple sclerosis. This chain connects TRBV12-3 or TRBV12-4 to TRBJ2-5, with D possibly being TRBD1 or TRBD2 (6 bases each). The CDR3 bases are TGTGCCAGCAGTTTAACGAACAGGAGGGGGGAGACCCAGTACTTC. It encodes CASSLTNRRGETQYF.